The source of this T cell receptor beta chain is a study of metastatic and nonmetastatic thyroid tumors (dated by TCRdb to 2020 to 2022). Notes on the research overall: The researchers compared repertoires between peripheral blood samples and tumor or nodule tissue samples from patients with malignant or benign thyroid disease. Overall results and qualifications from the work: In both blood and tumor samples, TCR beta diversity was reported to be significantly higher in malignant tumors than in benign nodules.

Library generation was performed with PCR. The reads were generated on an Illumina HiSeq 4000. High-throughput sequencing was used to profile the CDR3 region of the TCR beta-chain in every patient. The study's own analysis went as follows. CDR3 differences across clinicopathological groups were used to build a classifier for discriminating distant-metastatic papillary thyroid cancer patients. The Shannon index was used to assess repertoire diversity, and the Morisita-Horn index was used to assess tumor-blood repertoire similarity. TCRdb trimmed the raw reads at Q25, called clones with MiXCR and kept productive beta chains. The V and J calls were not made by the authors but by TCRdb's processing. The sample includes around 15,000 clones, with about a quarter observed a single time. The ten largest clonotypes hold around 12% of the sample. The CDR3, from cysteine to phenylalanine, totals 14 residues. The only DNA kept is the CDR3, 42 bases in frame from the first base. CDR1 SNHLY and CDR2 FYNNEI are derived from the germline V gene. Trimming takes 5 bases off V and 0 bases off J; junction bases not matched to a gene: 3.

This clone was seen ten or more times. The target of this receptor is not known. Per-base quality was not reported, and no clone a single base away is much larger than it. No treatment had been received by any patient before thyroid surgery. Using T-cell receptor beta sequencing, the study looked back at clinical samples from patients collected from the early 2010s to the late 2010s. Source material: tumor tissue. The chain links TRBV2 with TRBJ1-1, with 7 middle bases fitting TRBD1. The TCR sequence derives from a female donor with papillary thyroid cancer or a benign thyroid nodule (not recorded which). Some clones in this sample may be carry-over from other donors' samples. CDR3 loop: CASSRQGLNTEAFF. The DNA sequence reads TGTGCCAGCAGTCGACAGGGTTTGAACACTGAAGCTTTCTTT.